This T cell receptor beta chain was found in a study of beta chain features in type 1 diabetes. Across the whole study: Similarity in age, gender and cell yields was seen between patients and healthy donors. General observations from the study: Shorter TCRB CDR3s, moderately but significantly so, were found in Type 1 diabetes patients in all four CD4+ subsets. High-TCR-expressing cells could be over-represented by cDNA sequencing.

CDR1 and CDR2 from the germline V gene are SEHNR and FQNEAQ (reference sequence). The ends were cut back, 5 bases at V and 3 bases at J, with 14 bases in the middle. The CDR3 spans 14 residues. This clone has only a few counts. Its antigen is currently unknown. Investigators reverse transcribed all isolated RNA, so they sequenced expressed TCRB transcripts. Each sample of naive, central memory or regulatory T cells had, on average, about 3.57 million reads. Using immunoSEQ multiplex PCR, the repertoire was profiled, and TCRdb retains in-frame clones only, with some absent. This sample has over 650,000 clones, with 11% to 15% found just once.

This TCR derives from a man aged 18-30 years with type 1 diabetes. Sequencing was carried out using naive CD4+ T cells from blood. The rearrangement uses TRBV7-9 and TRBJ2-7; TRBD2 is a possible D gene (6 bases). The CDR3 protein is CASSKAGRGYEQYF. DNA for the CDR3: TGTGCCAGCAGCAAAGCGGGCAGAGGCTACGAGCAGTACTTC.